This T cell receptor (beta chain) was sequenced during a study of T cell responses to AZD1222 COVID-19 vaccine (dated by TCRdb to 2020 to 2023). With respect to the entire study: TCR sequencing covered over 230 trial participants: 200 to 220 given two doses of AZD1222 and 26 given two doses of MenACWY control vaccine. Trial participants were enrolled by age into subgroups of 18-55, 56-69 and 70-plus years, and 148, 28 and 57 TCR-sequenced participants, respectively, were included in these subgroups. The paper's findings and limits, for the study overall: The vaccine-associated CD4 TCRs covered the entire spike protein, and the dominant responses fell in regions 160-218 and 743-854. Reportedly, close to half of the unique spike-specific TCRs recognized epitopes lying outside the regions that are mutated in the B.1.351 and B.1.1.7 variants. Because no day 14 peak-response samples were available, repertoires were characterized only after the peak T cell response. In the small 56-69-year group, the increase in depth fell short of significance, most likely because of low power. Most participants were white British and females outnumbered males, and the authors suggested that clonal diversity may have been underestimated. Conclusions about previously exposed vaccinees were limited because only six AZD1222 recipients were SARS-CoV-2 seropositive at baseline. A significant rise in spike-specific TCR breadth and depth was observed after two AZD1222 doses relative to day 0 and relative to MenACWY recipients.

What the time point label conveys for this sample: about 28 days (+/-7) after the second vaccine dose. Because spike-specific TCR depth and breadth did not differ between the two schedules, AZD1222 recipients who got a second dose at roughly 4 weeks were pooled with those who got a second dose at roughly 12 weeks. Vaccinee samples came from UK trials COV001 and COV002, including a single-blind randomized controlled phase 2/3 trial of AZD1222 (ChAdOx1 nCoV-19) in healthy adults. For TCRbeta chain sequencing, PBMC samples from trial participants were taken at day 0 and at day 28 after the second dose. The CDR3 regions of human TCRbeta chains were subjected to immunosequencing. In the authors' own workflow: TCRs in the repertoires were compared against a reference library of SARS-CoV-2-specific TCRs that had been generated with the MIRA antigen-specificity platform. Breadth was defined as the fraction of unique TCRs that were SARS-CoV-2-associated, and depth was defined as the fraction of total T cells that were SARS-CoV-2-associated. Using the MIRA data, every spike-specific TCR was mapped to the spike region that the TCR reacted to and assigned to either a CD4 or a CD8 class. Log10-transformed breadth and depth values were compared by one-way ANOVA with Sidak's multiple comparisons tests. What TCRdb holds here is the immuneACCESS table cut down to in-frame rearrangements. Part of the clones is not present; checked against another copy, under half of the missing clones reflect an unresolved V gene, and the others are unexplained. V and J calls and clone size are copied from that table; D and trimming were computed from the DNA. A total of around 130,000 clones appear in this sample, about 93% of them only once. The leading ten clones occupy over 4% of the sample.

As concerns this clone: The antigen it recognizes is unknown. No base quality information exists; no much larger clone differs at one position.

Via the germline V gene, CDR1 is SGHTS and CDR2 YDEGEE. The CDR3 starts with the cysteine, ends with the phenylalanine, and has 13 residues. Only the CDR3 DNA stays, 39 bases, in frame from base 1. Cut back by 6 bases and 0 bases, the V and J ends lie 7 bases apart. The TCR originated in an adult who received the AZD1222 COVID-19 vaccine. Material: peripheral blood, obtained 28 days after the second AZD1222 dose. The chain employs TRBV5-8 and TRBJ1-5, with the D gene not confidently named. In nucleotide form, the sequence is TGTGCCAGCATCAGCAATAGCAATCAGCCCCAGCATTTT. This encodes CASISNSNQPQHF.